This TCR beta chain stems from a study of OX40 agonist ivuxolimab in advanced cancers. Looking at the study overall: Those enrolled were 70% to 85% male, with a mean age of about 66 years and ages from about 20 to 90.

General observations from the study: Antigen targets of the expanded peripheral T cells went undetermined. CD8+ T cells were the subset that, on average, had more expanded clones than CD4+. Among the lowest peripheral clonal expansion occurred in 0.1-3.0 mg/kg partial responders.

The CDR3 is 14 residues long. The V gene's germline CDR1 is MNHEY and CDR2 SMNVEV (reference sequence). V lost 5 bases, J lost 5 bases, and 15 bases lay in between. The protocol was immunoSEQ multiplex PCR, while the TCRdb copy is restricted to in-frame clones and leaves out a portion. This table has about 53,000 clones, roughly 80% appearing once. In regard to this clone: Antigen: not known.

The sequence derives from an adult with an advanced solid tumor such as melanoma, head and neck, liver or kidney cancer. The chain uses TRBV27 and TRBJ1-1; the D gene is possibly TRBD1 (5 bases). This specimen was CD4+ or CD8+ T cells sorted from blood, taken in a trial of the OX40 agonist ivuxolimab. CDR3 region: CASSPRGSRTEAFF. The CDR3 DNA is TGTGCCAGCAGTCCCCGGGGGTCTAGGACTGAAGCTTTCTTT.